This TCR beta chain appears in the sequencing data of a study of cytomegalovirus exposure and HLA in healthy donors. Primers: 60 Vbeta forward and 13 Jbeta reverse. Profiling relied on immunoSEQ multiplex PCR, and the TCRdb table lists in-frame clones only, not all of them. The repertoire holds about 96,000 clones, with roughly 79% as singletons. The CDR3 contains 10 residues. CDR1 DFQATT and CDR2 SNEGSKA come from the germline V gene (reference sequence). Trimming took off 3 bases at V and 11 bases at J, with 10 bases between the two ends. Concerning this clone: Its matching antigen is unknown.

General study results and limits: Confirmation was obtained in vitro that a few CMV-associated chains are specific for CMV antigens. Researchers reported in a later analysis that a missense DCLRE1C variant was tied to TCR beta V- and J-gene trimming. Productive status was seen about 90% or about 30% of the time for most TCR beta V segments in an earlier analysis.

J is TRBJ1-1 and V is TRBV20-1, with a weak D call TRBD1 (5 bases). Sequencing was performed on PBMCs. The sequence was obtained from a woman between 65 and 79 years old in good health and CMV-seropositive. In nucleotides, the CDR3 is TGCAGTGCTAGGGGGCTTGGGGCTTTCTTT. Its protein is CSARGLGAFF.